A selection of T cell receptor beta chains follows, all from one sample in a study of T cells in Graves' hyperthyroidism and ophthalmopathy. TCRdb fed the multiplex PCR reads into MiXCR, producing one record per CDR3 protein. The sample shows roughly 660,000 distinct CDR3 sequences, approximately 15% of them seen only once. The sample comprised blood. The receptors shown here come from a man aged 50-60 years with Graves' hyperthyroidism. Each CDR3 is given with its conserved first and last residue. D genes are given only for firm matches. The size entry is marked missing in some rows and otherwise reads once, few, many or a size class.

clone_size,d_call,j_call,v_call,cdr3_aa,cdr3_nt
many,NA,TRBJ1-1,TRBV27,CASSWRADTEAFF,TGTGCCAGCAGTTGGCGGGCGGACACTGAAGCTTTCTTT
few,TRBD1,TRBJ1-4,TRBV9,CASSEQGAWEKLFF,TGTGCCAGCAGCGAACAGGGGGCATGGGAAAAACTGTTTTTT
many,NA,TRBJ2-7,TRBV2,CATTPRAFSYEQYF,TGTGCCACCACCCCTCGAGCATTCTCCTACGAGCAGTACTTC
many,NA,TRBJ1-6,TRBV12-3/TRBV12-4,CASSTLNSPLHF,TGTGCCAGCAGTACCCTTAATTCACCCCTCCACTTT
NA,TRBD2,TRBJ2-5,TRBV15,CATSRGTSGVEETQYF,TGTGCCACCAGCAGAGGGACTAGCGGGGTGGAGGAGACCCAGTACTTC
many,NA,TRBJ2-7,TRBV20-1,CSAIEGLNYEQYF,TGCAGTGCTATTGAGGGATTGAACTACGAGCAGTACTTC
NA,TRBD1,TRBJ1-1,TRBV5-5,CASSSRDRVPGEAFF,TGTGCCAGCAGCTCGAGGGACAGGGTCCCGGGTGAAGCTTTCTTT
few,NA,TRBJ1-4,TRBV29-1,CSVTDATNEKLFF,TGCAGCGTGACAGACGCAACTAATGAAAAACTGTTTTTT
many,NA,TRBJ2-3,TRBV28,CASSFPLPSGLSTDTQYF,TGTGCCAGCAGTTTCCCCCTCCCCTCAGGGTTGAGCACAGATACGCAGTATTTT
many,TRBD1,TRBJ1-2,TRBV2,CASRLDGTGVNYGYTF,TGTGCCAGCAGACTAGACGGGACAGGGGTTAACTATGGCTACACCTTC
NA,NA,TRBJ2-1,TRBV6-5,CASSYSGVNNEQFF,TGTGCCAGCAGTTACTCGGGAGTGAACAATGAGCAGTTCTTC
many,NA,TRBJ2-1,TRBV28,CASSPLGGMGNEQFF,TGTGCCAGCAGTCCCCTTGGCGGGATGGGGAATGAGCAGTTCTTC
NA,TRBD2,TRBJ2-7,TRBV24-1,CATSDGTRRAGEQYF,TGTGCCACCAGTGACGGGACTAGGAGGGCAGGCGAGCAGTACTTC
few,NA,TRBJ1-2,TRBV10-2,CASSERDYGYTF,TGCGCCAGCAGTGAGAGGGACTATGGCTACACCTTC
many,NA,TRBJ2-7,TRBV28,CASSSVTDGSREQYF,TGTGCCAGCAGTTCAGTGACGGACGGCTCGAGAGAGCAGTACTTC
NA,TRBD2,TRBJ2-1,TRBV29-1,CSVIPGTRGTNEQFF,TGCAGCGTAATACCCGGGACTAGGGGTACCAATGAGCAGTTCTTC
few,NA,TRBJ2-3,TRBV9,CASSISRGTTGDTQYF,TGTGCCAGCAGCATATCAAGAGGGACAACGGGTGATACGCAGTATTTT
many,NA,TRBJ1-1,TRBV12-3/TRBV12-4,CASREDEHTEAFF,TGTGCCAGCAGAGAGGACGAACACACTGAAGCTTTCTTT
few,TRBD2,TRBJ2-3,TRBV11-2,CASSQLPGGISDTQYF,TGTGCCAGCAGCCAATTACCGGGAGGAATCTCAGATACGCAGTATTTT
many,TRBD2,TRBJ2-1,TRBV19,CASSTGLAGGIRNEQFF,TGTGCCAGTAGTACCGGACTAGCGGGAGGGATAAGGAATGAGCAGTTCTTC
many,NA,TRBJ2-2,TRBV29-1,CSVWVGELFF,TGCAGCGTTTGGGTCGGGGAGCTGTTTTTT
many,NA,TRBJ2-5,TRBV2,CASSGSGQREQETQYF,TGTGCCAGCAGTGGGTCAGGTCAAAGGGAACAAGAGACCCAGTACTTC
many,TRBD2,TRBJ2-7,TRBV7-2,CASSFLTSGRSGEQYF,TGTGCCAGCAGCTTCTTGACTAGCGGGAGGTCGGGCGAGCAGTACTTC
NA,NA,TRBJ2-7,TRBV27,CASTGPGSSYEQYF,TGTGCCAGCACCGGTCCGGGAAGCTCCTACGAGCAGTACTTC
many,NA,TRBJ2-3,TRBV29-1,CSVGRASSTDTQYF,TGCAGCGTTGGGCGGGCTTCTAGCACAGATACGCAGTATTTT
many,NA,TRBJ1-2,TRBV9,CASSPHRGRGGYTF,TGTGCCAGCAGCCCCCATCGGGGGCGGGGTGGCTACACCTTC
NA,TRBD1,TRBJ2-1,TRBV28,CASSFLPGQRSYNEQFF,TGTGCCAGCAGTTTTTTACCGGGACAGCGTTCCTACAATGAGCAGTTCTTC
NA,NA,TRBJ1-2,TRBV3-1,CASSQGRGIGREDGYTF,TGTGCCAGCAGCCAAGGGAGGGGTATCGGTCGTGAGGACGGCTACACCTTC
many,TRBD1,TRBJ1-2,TRBV12-3/TRBV12-4,CASSFGQGNGYTF,TGTGCCAGCAGTTTCGGACAGGGTAACGGCTACACCTTC
many,NA,TRBJ2-7,TRBV3-1,CASSQDGHSTYEQYF,TGTGCCAGCAGCCAAGACGGTCACAGCACCTACGAGCAGTACTTC
many,NA,TRBJ2-1,TRBV24-1,CATSDSRRVASYNEQFF,TGTGCCACCAGTGACAGCAGACGGGTAGCCTCCTACAATGAGCAGTTCTTC
NA,NA,TRBJ2-1,TRBV6-2/TRBV6-3,CASSPLGPYNEQFF,TGTGCCAGCAGTCCCCTAGGCCCCTACAATGAGCAGTTCTTC
few,TRBD1,TRBJ2-6,TRBV27,CASSPEGRTGGPGANVLTF,TGTGCCAGCAGTCCTGAGGGGAGGACAGGGGGGCCTGGGGCCAACGTCCTGACTTTC
few,NA,TRBJ1-5,TRBV29-1,CSARDSPGNQPQHF,TGCAGCGCGCGGGACTCCCCAGGGAATCAGCCCCAGCATTTT
NA,NA,TRBJ1-2,TRBV28,CASRLDSVNYGYTF,TGTGCCAGCAGATTGGACAGTGTAAACTATGGCTACACCTTC
many,NA,TRBJ2-2,TRBV28,CASSLVSPWNTGELFF,TGTGCCAGCAGTTTAGTCTCTCCCTGGAACACCGGGGAGCTGTTTTTT
many,NA,TRBJ2-1,TRBV10-3,CAISVGGRGYNEQFF,TGTGCCATCAGTGTGGGAGGGAGGGGGTACAATGAGCAGTTCTTC
few,TRBD1,TRBJ1-4,TRBV13,CASSIRTGGHEKLFF,TGTGCCAGCAGCATTAGGACAGGGGGACATGAAAAACTGTTTTTT
many,TRBD1,TRBJ2-7,TRBV28,CASNTPGQGIYEQYF,TGTGCCAGTAATACTCCGGGACAGGGAATCTACGAGCAGTACTTC
many,NA,TRBJ1-1,TRBV5-1,CASRPNGDTEAFF,TGCGCCAGCAGGCCAAATGGCGACACTGAAGCTTTCTTT
few,NA,TRBJ1-4,TRBV29-1,CSALLYRSTNEKLFF,TGCAGCGCCCTATTATACAGGTCGACTAATGAAAAACTGTTTTTT
few,TRBD1,TRBJ1-3,TRBV28,CASSLMGDRAGNTIYF,TGTGCCAGCAGTTTGATGGGGGACAGGGCCGGAAACACCATATATTTT
NA,TRBD1,TRBJ2-5,TRBV5-1,CASSSGQGVRETQYF,TGCGCCAGCAGCTCGGGACAGGGGGTGAGGGAGACCCAGTACTTC
few,TRBD1,TRBJ2-7,TRBV20-1,CSARDRKGGTGKVDEQYF,TGCAGTGCTAGAGATCGTAAGGGTGGGACAGGGAAAGTGGACGAGCAGTACTTC
NA,NA,TRBJ1-6,TRBV27,CASSLLPSGARGSNNSPLHF,TGTGCCAGCAGTTTACTTCCCTCGGGGGCCAGGGGATCTAATAATTCACCCCTCCACTTT
NA,NA,TRBJ1-2,TRBV5-1,CASSFTANYGYTF,TGCGCCAGCAGCTTTACAGCTAACTATGGCTACACCTTC
many,NA,TRBJ1-4,TRBV28,CASSSGTSGREKLFF,TGTGCCAGCAGTTCTGGGACTTCTGGAAGGGAAAAACTGTTTTTT
many,TRBD2,TRBJ2-7,TRBV18,CASSPGEPGLAVQYF,TGTGCCAGCTCACCAGGCGAGCCGGGCCTAGCGGTGCAGTACTTC
many,NA,TRBJ1-4,TRBV30,CAWSPWRHEKLFF,TGTGCCTGGAGTCCGTGGCGGCATGAAAAACTGTTTTTT
NA,TRBD2,TRBJ2-2,TRBV19,CASTVSGGRNTGELFF,TGTGCCAGTACCGTTAGCGGGGGGAGGAACACCGGGGAGCTGTTTTTT
NA,TRBD1,TRBJ1-1,TRBV28,CASSPRTGSPEAFF,TGTGCCAGCAGTCCAAGGACAGGGAGCCCTGAAGCTTTCTTT
many,TRBD2,TRBJ2-6,TRBV7-2,CASSSPSGRASYGANVLTF,TGTGCCAGCAGCTCCCCTAGCGGGAGGGCGTCATATGGGGCCAACGTCCTGACTTTC
few,NA,TRBJ2-7,TRBV13,CASSRGAGEAYEQYF,TGTGCCAGCAGCAGGGGGGCAGGGGAGGCCTACGAGCAGTACTTC